A selection of T cell receptor beta chains follows, all from one sample in a study of blood T cell repertoires in COVID-19. Clones were read by immunoSEQ multiplex PCR, and TCRdb kept only the in-frame ones, dropping some. Of some 130,000 clones in the sample, 75% to 90% were seen once. The sample was PBMCs or T cells enriched from blood (not recorded which). These receptors were taken from a woman aged 45-65 years who had recovered from COVID-19. Both conserved end residues are part of each CDR3. D genes are given only for firm matches. The size field is filled for only some rows; it gives once, few, many or a size class.

J: TRBJ2-7
D: TRBD1
size: few
V: TRBV12-3/TRBV12-4
CDR3: CASSPGQTYEQYF
DNA: TGTGCCAGCAGCCCGGGACAGACCTACGAGCAGTACTTC

J: TRBJ1-4
D: NA
size: NA
V: TRBV4-2
CDR3: CASSPAHGQNYNEKLFF
DNA: TGTGCCAGCAGCCCAGCGCATGGACAGAATTATAATGAAAAACTGTTTTTT

J: TRBJ2-7
D: TRBD2
size: NA
V: TRBV6-6
CDR3: CASSWDSSGGPYEQYF
DNA: TGTGCCAGCAGTTGGGATTCTAGCGGGGGGCCCTACGAGCAGTACTTC

J: TRBJ2-5
D: NA
size: NA
V: TRBV5-8
CDR3: CASSSYRETQYF
DNA: TGTGCCAGCAGCTCATATCGGGAGACCCAGTACTTC

J: TRBJ1-5
D: NA
size: few
V: TRBV12-5
CDR3: CASGTTVFGNQPQHF
DNA: TGTGCTAGTGGTACGACAGTGTTTGGCAATCAGCCCCAGCATTTT

J: TRBJ1-2
D: TRBD1
size: NA
V: TRBV18
CDR3: CASSPPGQGNYGYTF
DNA: TGTGCCAGCTCACCGCCGGGACAGGGAAACTATGGCTACACCTTC

J: TRBJ2-3
D: TRBD2
size: NA
V: TRBV2
CDR3: CASTGTSGAGAQYF
DNA: TGTGCCAGCACGGGGACTAGCGGGGCGGGAGCGCAGTATTTT

J: TRBJ2-7
D: NA
size: NA
V: TRBV11-3
CDR3: CASSLDAREQYF
DNA: TGTGCCAGCAGCTTAGATGCCCGGGAGCAGTACTTC

J: TRBJ1-1
D: NA
size: NA
V: TRBV19
CDR3: CASSIVALGTGLMNTEAFF
DNA: TGTGCCAGTAGTATAGTGGCGTTGGGAACAGGGCTAATGAACACTGAAGCTTTCTTT

J: TRBJ1-2
D: TRBD1
size: NA
V: TRBV5-5
CDR3: CASSLSAGGALWGIENGYTF
DNA: TGTGCCAGCAGCTTGAGTGCAGGGGGCGCGCTATGGGGTATCGAGAATGGCTACACCTTC

J: TRBJ2-2
D: NA
size: once
V: TRBV6-2/TRBV6-3
CDR3: CASSYTAAVSTGELFF
DNA: TGTGCCAGCAGTTACACGGCGGCTGTGAGCACCGGGGAGCTGTTTTTT

J: TRBJ2-7
D: NA
size: NA
V: TRBV7-6
CDR3: CASSCQGCYEQYF
DNA: TGTGCCAGCAGCTGCCAGGGGTGCTACGAGCAGTACTTC

J: TRBJ2-7
D: NA
size: NA
V: TRBV3-1/TRBV3-2
CDR3: CASSQDYLLKQYF
DNA: TGTGCCAGCAGCCAAGATTATCTACTCAAGCAGTACTTC

J: TRBJ2-7
D: NA
size: NA
V: TRBV5-1
CDR3: CASSLNRAPYEQYF
DNA: TGCGCCAGCAGCTTGAACAGGGCACCCTACGAGCAGTACTTC

J: TRBJ2-1
D: TRBD1
size: NA
V: TRBV10-3
CDR3: CAIRTGVGDEQFF
DNA: TGTGCCATCAGGACAGGGGTTGGCGATGAGCAGTTCTTC

J: TRBJ1-5
D: TRBD1
size: NA
V: TRBV6-5
CDR3: CASRRTGNNQPQHF
DNA: TGTGCCAGCAGACGGACAGGAAACAATCAGCCCCAGCATTTT

J: TRBJ1-5
D: TRBD1
size: NA
V: TRBV4-2
CDR3: CASSQDGPGTGGHNQPQHF
DNA: TGTGCCAGCAGCCAAGATGGCCCTGGGACAGGGGGACACAATCAGCCCCAGCATTTT

J: TRBJ2-7
D: NA
size: once
V: TRBV7-2
CDR3: CASSLETGLRQYF
DNA: TGTGCCAGCAGCTTAGAGACAGGCCTTCGGCAGTACTTC

J: TRBJ1-2
D: TRBD1
size: NA
V: TRBV7-2
CDR3: CASSPQTGAHYGYTF
DNA: TGTGCCAGCAGCCCCCAGACAGGGGCCCATTATGGCTACACCTTC

J: TRBJ2-5
D: NA
size: NA
V: TRBV21-1
CDR3: CASSKEGGQETQYF
DNA: TGTGCCAGCAGCAAGGAAGGGGGCCAAGAGACCCAGTACTTC

J: TRBJ1-5
D: TRBD1
size: NA
V: TRBV2
CDR3: CASSERGGTGDNQPQHF
DNA: TGTGCCAGCAGTGAAAGGGGAGGGACAGGGGACAATCAGCCCCAGCATTTT

J: TRBJ2-1
D: TRBD2
size: NA
V: TRBV7-9
CDR3: CASSFGTNNEQFF
DNA: TGTGCCAGCAGCTTCGGGACTAACAATGAGCAGTTCTTC